This T cell receptor beta chain was captured by sequencing in a study of cytomegalovirus exposure and HLA in healthy donors. Whole-study findings and limits: Researchers counted about 150 TCR beta chains as cytomegalovirus-associated. TCR beta sequences reportedly predicted most subjects' HLA-A and HLA-B alleles accurately. Across donors, presence/absence analyses took sequencing depth to be roughly uniform.

Use of 60 Vbeta and 13 Jbeta primers characterized the PCR. This table comes from immunoSEQ multiplex PCR, and its TCRdb copy is limited to in-frame clones, with some not included. The repertoire consists of approximately 90,000 clones, with about 80% occurring once and the leading ten covering 1.4%. The germline CDR1 and CDR2 sequences are SGHAT and FQNNGV. The CDR3 has 14 residues. Trimming stripped 5 bases from V and 4 bases from J, with 12 bases between. Worth noting for this clone: Its cognate antigen is unknown.

Sequenced material: PBMCs. V gene TRBV11-2 combines with J gene TRBJ1-5, with a possible D match to TRBD1 (5 bases). The TCR sequence derives from a male donor in good health and CMV-seronegative. The CDR3 DNA follows: TGTGCCAGCAGCCCTTTAAGGGGAAATCAGCCCCAGCATTTT. It encodes CASSPLRGNQPQHF.